This T cell receptor beta chain was captured in a study of blood T cell repertoires in COVID-19. Study summary: The study drew acute and convalescent COVID-19 samples from the United States, Italy and Spain.

Original processing notes: Amplification from reference gene primers served as the basis for estimated nucleated cell counts. Here immunoSEQ multiplex PCR was the method, and the copy in TCRdb shows in-frame clones only, minus some. V and J calls and clone size are those listed in that table; D and trimming were worked out from the DNA. The sample lists over 200,000 clones, around four fifths seen once, with approximately 2.5% in the top ten. CDR3 length equals 14 residues. V was clipped by 6 bases and J by 6 bases; unmatched bases: 10. Germline V lookup: CDR1 MNHEY, CDR2 SVGAGI. The chain recombines TRBV6-5 with TRBJ2-7, with 8 bases aligning to TRBD1. Sequencing was performed on peripheral blood. The sequence was obtained from a woman in her 70s with active or convalescent COVID-19. The CDR3 bases are TGTGCCAGCAGCTACCCTGACAGGGGAGGCGAGCAGTACTTC. As protein: CASSYPDRGGEQYF.